Presented here are 23 T cell receptor beta chains from one specimen sequenced in a study of human T cells and chemical hapten exposure. TCRdb reprocessed the RACE reads via MiXCR and lists one record per CDR3 protein. The sample has under 450,000 distinct CDR3 sequences, about 6% seen once; the top ten hold about 6%. Noted time point: patch test 2, 6 weeks after DPC sensitization. Treatment reported: therapeutic diphenylcyclopropenone sensitization with weekly scalp DPC. This specimen consisted of whole blood, obtained in connection with sensitization to the hapten diphenylcyclopropenone (DPC). The receptors shown here come from a woman aged 18 to 35 with alopecia areata. Some clones in this sample may be carry-over from other donors' samples.

This clonotype was counted only a few times. This rearrangement joins TRBV7-9 to TRBJ2-4; 7 bases match TRBD1. The CDR3 runs to 16 residues. V trimming: 5 bases; J trimming: 2 bases; junction bases outside the gene matches: 9. Germline-derived CDR1 and CDR2 are SEHNR and FQNEAQ (reference sequence). The CDR3 nucleotides read TGTGCCAGCAGCCGGATTTTGGACAGGTCCAAAAACATTCAGTACTTC. Translating gives CASSRILDRSKNIQYF.

CDR3 coding DNA: TGCGCCAGCAGCGCCCGACTAGCGGGACAAGAGACCCAGTACTTC. It translates to CASSARLAGQETQYF. V is TRBV5-1 and J is TRBJ2-5, with TRBD2 matching 11 bases. The J segment lost 2 bases and the V segment lost 4 bases, leaving 4 bases of the junction unmatched. The CDR3 sequence is 15 residues long. The germline V gene encodes CDR1 SGHRS and CDR2 YFSETQ.

This clonotype was observed at least ten times. The chain uses TRBV5-1 and TRBJ2-1; D is undetermined. Looked up from germline, CDR1 is SGHRS and CDR2 is YFSETQ. CDR3 size: 10 residues. V gave up 7 bases and J gave up 6 bases, with 5 bases separating them. The CDR3 nucleotides are TGCGCCAGCGGATCCAATGAGCAGTTCTTC. Protein product: CASGSNEQFF.

There are many counts of this clonotype. J is TRBJ1-5 and V is TRBV23-1; TRBD1 matches 9 bases. TRBV23-1 is an open reading frame whose function is uncertain. V lost 2 bases, J lost 1 base, and 6 bases stayed unmatched. The CDR3 extends over 17 amino acids. CDR3 DNA sequence: TGCGCCAGCAGTCAACTTCCGGGACAGGGAAGCAATCAGCCCCAGCATTTT. It is translated as CASSQLPGQGSNQPQHF.

In this sample, this clonotype turned up a few times. Written as DNA, the CDR3 is TGTGCCAGCAGCTTAGGAGGCACCAGAGGGGAGACCCAGTACTTC. Residues: CASSLGGTRGETQYF. The chain employs TRBV7-4 and TRBJ2-5, with D perhaps TRBD2 (5 bases). The CDR3 is 15 residues long. V gave up 1 base and J gave up 5 bases, with 14 bases separating them. The germline V gene has CDR1 SGHVT and CDR2 SQSDAQ.

This clonotype has a count of ten or more. The CDR3 is CSGDRGDYGYTF. As DNA, the CDR3 is TGCAGCGGGGACAGGGGCGACTATGGCTACACCTTC. The chain couples TRBV29-1 to TRBJ1-2, with 10 bases lining up with TRBD1. This CDR3 is built from 12 residues. After removal of 7 bases from V and 3 bases from J, the junction contained 2 bases not matched to a gene. Germline CDR1 reads SQVTM; CDR2 reads ANQGSEA.

This clonotype was detected only a few times. V and J are TRBV7-2 and TRBJ2-3; no reliable D call. Trimming pared 5 bases from V and 2 bases from J, leaving 11 bases between. The germline V gene has CDR1 SGHTA and CDR2 FQGNSA. This CDR3 is built from 14 residues. CDR3 nucleotides: TGTGCCAGCAGCCCAAGGGCCTACACAGATACGCAGTATTTT. The encoded protein is CASSPRAYTDTQYF.

This clonotype was picked up many times. The chain uses TRBV13 and TRBJ1-1; D unclear. Germline loops: CDR1 PRHDT, CDR2 FYEKMQ (reference sequence). The CDR3 contains 15 residues. The ends were cut back, 2 bases at V and 1 base at J, with 11 bases in the middle. The CDR3 loop is CASSLLLGSNTEAFF. The CDR3 coding sequence is TGTGCCAGCAGCTTACTTCTGGGGTCGAACACTGAAGCTTTCTTT.

This clonotype was counted ten times or more. The chain joins TRBV6-5 to TRBJ1-2; TRBD1 aligns across 7 bases. The CDR3 sequence is 17 residues long. Germline V gene lookup returns CDR1 MNHEY and CDR2 SVGAGI. The V gene end was trimmed by 0 bases and the J gene end by 0 bases; junction bases not matched to a gene: 7. For the CDR3, the DNA is TGTGCCAGCAGTTACTCGGCCGACAGGGCTACTAACTATGGCTACACCTTC. It encodes CASSYSADRATNYGYTF.

The chain has TRBV7-2 and TRBJ2-5, with 16 bases aligning to TRBD2. CDR1 and CDR2 (germline): SGHTA, FQGNSA. This CDR3 region has 16 residues. V shed 5 bases and J 3 bases; nucleotides not matched to a gene: 3. The CDR3 DNA reads as TGTGCCAGCAGCAAGGGACTAGCGGGGGGGGAAGAGACCCAGTACTTC. This encodes CASSKGLAGGEETQYF.

The V gene is TRBV7-9, the J gene TRBJ2-1, with D perhaps TRBD2 (5 bases). The CDR3 is made up of 13 amino acids. Germline V lookup: CDR1 SEHNR, CDR2 FQNEAQ (reference sequence). Trimming removed 2 bases from V and 10 bases from J, with 12 bases in between. The CDR3 here is CASSLYGDEEQFF. The CDR3 DNA sequence: TGTGCCAGCAGCTTATACGGGGATGAAGAGCAGTTCTTC.

This clonotype came up a few times. This chain links TRBV9 with TRBJ2-2; tentative D call: TRBD1 (5 bases). The CDR3 is made up of 16 amino acids. Trimming stripped 0 bases from V and 3 bases from J, with 12 bases between. Germline CDR1 and CDR2: SGDLS and YYNGEE. In nucleotides, the CDR3 is TGTGCCAGCAGCGTAGAGGTAGGGGCGGACACCGGGGAGCTGTTTTTT. This sequence encodes CASSVEVGADTGELFF.

There are a few counts of this clonotype. The chain couples TRBV5-1 to TRBJ2-5; D is unresolved. Germline V gene sequence: CDR1 SGHRS, CDR2 YFSETQ. V lost 0 bases, J lost 2 bases, and 8 bases lay in between. The CDR3 spans 14 residues. CDR3 region: CASSLGAVQETQYF. The CDR3 DNA follows: TGCGCCAGCAGCTTGGGCGCCGTTCAAGAGACCCAGTACTTC.

The gene calls are TRBV5-1 and TRBJ2-3; D is ambiguous. This CDR3 spans 14 amino acids. The ends were cut back, 5 bases at V and 5 bases at J, with 15 bases in the middle. The germline CDR1 and CDR2 sequences are SGHRS and YFSETQ. The CDR3 DNA sequence: TGCGCCAGCAGTCCCGGTCCGGACGGAGATACGCAGTATTTT. It translates to CASSPGPDGDTQYF. Using reference TRBV5-1 and TRBJ2-3 for the parts outside the CDR3, the full variable domain is KAGVTQTPRYLIKTRGQQVTLSCSPISGHRSVSWYQQTPGQGLQFLFEYFSETQRNKGNFPGRFSGRQFSNSRSEMNVSTLELGDSALYLCASSPGPDGDTQYFGPGTRLTVL.

This clonotype has ten or more counts. The CDR3 DNA reads TGTGCCAGCCTTTCGCGACAGGGCGCTGAAGCTTTCTTT. It specifies CASLSRQGAEAFF. The chain employs TRBV9 and TRBJ1-1, with 7 positions matching TRBD1. The CDR3 has 13 residues. Trimming cost V 7 bases and J 6 bases; bases outside gene matches: 9. Germline CDR1 SGDLS, CDR2 YYNGEE.

This clonotype showed up just a few times. This chain links TRBV6-1 with TRBJ1-6, with D possibly matching TRBD1 (5 bases). Trimming took off 4 bases at V and 6 bases at J, with 10 bases between the two ends. CDR3 length: 14 residues. Germline V CDR1 and CDR2: MNHNS, SASEGT. The CDR3 DNA reads TGTGCCAGCAGTGCGGGACCGATTAATTCACCCCTCCACTTT. This translates into CASSAGPINSPLHF.

The J gene is TRBJ2-2, the V gene TRBV5-4, with 7 bases matching TRBD1. Germline CDR1 reads SGHNT; CDR2 reads YYREEE (reference sequence). The V and J ends lost 6 bases and 0 bases, in that order; junction bases with no gene match: 8. This CDR3 has 16 residues. The CDR3 bases are TGTGCCAGCACCTCTGGACAGGCCGCGAACACCGGGGAGCTGTTTTTT. The encoded protein is CASTSGQAANTGELFF.

This clonotype was detected ten times or more. The chain is built from TRBV7-2 and TRBJ2-3; TRBD2 matches 7 bases. CDR3 length: 15 amino acids. CDR1 SGHTA and CDR2 FQGNSA come from the germline V gene. V dropped 1 base and J dropped 8; count of bases not matched to a gene: 9. The DNA for the CDR3 is TGTGCCAGCAGCTTAGACCCCCAGCGGGGCTTTACGCAGTATTTT. Translation: CASSLDPQRGFTQYF. The complete variable domain, with remaining parts taken from reference TRBV7-2 and TRBJ2-3, reads GAGVSQSPSNKVTEKGKDVELRCDPISGHTALYWYRQSLGQGLEFLIYFQGNSAPDKSGLPSDRFSAERTGGSVSTLTIQRTQQEDSAVYLCASSLDPQRGFTQYFGPGTRLTVL.

This clonotype was seen at least ten times. This rearrangement joins TRBV10-3 to TRBJ2-7; D is ambiguous. The CDR3 is 15 residues long. Trimming stripped 4 bases from V and 1 base from J, with 14 bases between. In germline, CDR1 is ENHRY, CDR2 SYGVKD. The chain's CDR3 is CAISGRAGRSYEQYF. The CDR3 DNA reads TGTGCCATCAGTGGCCGGGCAGGAAGATCCTACGAGCAGTACTTC.

This clonotype appeared a few times. The chain carries TRBV3-1 and TRBJ2-7, with D tentatively TRBD1 (5 bases). Germline V gene sequence: CDR1 LGHDT, CDR2 YNNKEL (reference sequence). The CDR3 is 14 residues long. V was trimmed by 4 bases and J by 2 bases, leaving 12 bases between them. For the CDR3, the DNA is TGTGCCAGCAGCCGGGGCGGAAATACCTACGAGCAGTACTTC. Its translation: CASSRGGNTYEQYF.

This clonotype has ten or more counts. J is TRBJ1-3 and V is TRBV4-1; D may be TRBD1 (5 bases). The germline V gene encodes CDR1 MGHRA and CDR2 YSYEKL. V lost 6 bases to trimming and J lost 0 bases, with 12 bases between them. This CDR3 spans 15 amino acids. The CDR3 sequence is CASSQGRLSGNTIYF. The DNA of the CDR3 is TGCGCCAGCAGTCAGGGACGCCTCTCTGGAAACACCATATATTTT.

This clonotype was counted at least ten times. This chain joins TRBV12-3 or TRBV12-4 and TRBJ1-5; the D gene is possibly TRBD1 (5 bases). Trimming took off 0 bases at V and 4 bases at J, with 10 bases between the two ends. This CDR3 spans 15 amino acids. CDR3 residues: CASSLASAGNQPQHF. The CDR3 nucleotides read TGTGCCAGCAGTTTAGCGTCGGCAGGGAATCAGCCCCAGCATTTT.

This clonotype was seen repeatedly, ten times or more. The chain's CDR3 is CASSGTGTVVGQPQHF. The DNA for the CDR3 is TGTGCCAGCAGTGGAACCGGGACAGTGGTAGGGCAGCCCCAGCATTTT. The V call is TRBV12-3 or TRBV12-4, the J call TRBJ1-5, with TRBD1 identical over 7 bases. This CDR3 region has 16 residues. The V gene end was trimmed by 5 bases and the J gene end by 7 bases; junction bases not matched to a gene: 14.